This T cell receptor (beta chain) stems from a study of shared clonotypes between healthy human individuals. Overall study results and limits: Only blood was sampled, and tissue TCR repertoires likely differ from blood ones.

There are 18 residues in the CDR3. V gave up 4 bases and J gave up 4 bases; unmatched junction bases: 13. CDR1 and CDR2 from the germline V gene are LNHDA and SQIVND (reference sequence). The naive CD8 population came from CD45RO-negative cells selected for CCR7, without terminally differentiated effector memory CD45RA+ cells. The donors, healthy adults who were HIV-negative, had experienced no recent acute infections or vaccinations. Comments on this clone: Antigen: not known.

Using immunoSEQ multiplex PCR, the repertoire was profiled, and TCRdb retains in-frame clones only, with some absent. The table includes about 580,000 clones, 95% to 98% detected once. Specimen: naive CD8+ T cells sorted from blood. The chain has TRBV19 and TRBJ2-6; 7 bases fit TRBD1. The source of this sequence is a man under 40 in good health. CDR3: CASSTYTGQLLGANVLTF. In DNA form, the CDR3 reads TGTGCCAGTAGTACCTATACGGGACAGCTGCTCGGGGCCAACGTCCTGACTTTC.